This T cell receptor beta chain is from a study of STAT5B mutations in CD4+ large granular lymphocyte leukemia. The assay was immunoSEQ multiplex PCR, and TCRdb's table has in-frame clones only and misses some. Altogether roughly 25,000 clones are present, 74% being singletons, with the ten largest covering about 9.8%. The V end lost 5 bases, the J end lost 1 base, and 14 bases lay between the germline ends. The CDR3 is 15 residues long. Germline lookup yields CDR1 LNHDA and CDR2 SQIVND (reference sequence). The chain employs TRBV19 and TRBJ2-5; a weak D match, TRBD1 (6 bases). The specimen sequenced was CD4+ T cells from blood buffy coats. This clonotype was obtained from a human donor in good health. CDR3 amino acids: CASSEQGGGQETQYF. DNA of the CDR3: TGTGCCAGTAGTGAACAGGGCGGAGGCCAAGAGACCCAGTACTTC.